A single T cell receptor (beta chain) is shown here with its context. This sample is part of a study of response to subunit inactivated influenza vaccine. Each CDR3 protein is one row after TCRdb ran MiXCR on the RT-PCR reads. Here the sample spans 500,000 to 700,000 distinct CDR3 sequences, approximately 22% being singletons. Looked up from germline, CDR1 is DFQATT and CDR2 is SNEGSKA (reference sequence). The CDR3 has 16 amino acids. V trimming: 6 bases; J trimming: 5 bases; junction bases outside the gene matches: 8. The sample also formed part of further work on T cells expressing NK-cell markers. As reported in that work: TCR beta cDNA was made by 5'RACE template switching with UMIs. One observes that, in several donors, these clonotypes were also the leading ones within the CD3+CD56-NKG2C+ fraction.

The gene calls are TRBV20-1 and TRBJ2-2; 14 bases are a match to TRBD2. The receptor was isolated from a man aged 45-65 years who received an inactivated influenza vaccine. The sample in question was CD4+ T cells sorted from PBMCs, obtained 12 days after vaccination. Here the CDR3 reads CSARLAGGPLTGELFF. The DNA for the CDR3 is TGCAGTGCCAGACTAGCGGGAGGGCCTTTGACCGGGGAGCTGTTTTTT.